A selection of T cell receptor beta chains follows, all from one sample in a study of siplizumab effects on memory and regulatory T cells. Clones were sequenced by immunoSEQ multiplex PCR, and TCRdb holds only the in-frame ones, with some missing. The data contain about 110,000 clones, roughly 92% of them singletons. Sequenced material: CD4+ T cells sorted from blood. The receptors were gathered from a human donor in good health. Each CDR3 is given without its conserved first and last residue. A D gene is named only where the DNA matches it firmly. Clone size is given for some rows only: seen once, a few or many times, or a class if the clone is expanded.

D gene,clone size,J gene,V gene,CDR3 protein
.,few,TRBJ2-4,TRBV19,ASGDVGTNIQY
TRBD2,once,TRBJ2-1,TRBV5-4,ASSLDLAGGMQF
TRBD1,.,TRBJ2-1,TRBV4-1,ASSQPRTGRYNEQF
TRBD1,.,TRBJ2-7,TRBV19,ASSTPGQPLYEQY
TRBD2,.,TRBJ2-6,TRBV7-9,AQGVAGDSGANVLT
.,.,TRBJ2-5,TRBV29-1,SVGTSIVETQY
.,.,TRBJ1-1,TRBV25-1,ASSQRAGAEGF
TRBD1,.,TRBJ1-1,TRBV2,ASSSGQGNTEAF
.,.,TRBJ2-7,TRBV6-6,ASTRGVGYEQY
.,.,TRBJ1-4,TRBV25-1,ASSTRTAPEKLF
TRBD1,.,TRBJ2-1,TRBV5-1,ASSSGQGGYNEQF
.,.,TRBJ2-2,TRBV14,ASSRQFNTGELF
.,.,TRBJ2-3,TRBV5-1,ASSLVVADTQY
TRBD1,.,TRBJ2-4,TRBV10-3,AISDTGGVNIQY
.,.,TRBJ2-7,TRBV10-3,AISGTGGLADSYEQY
TRBD1,.,TRBJ2-7,TRBV7-9,ASSLEGTGGNEQY
TRBD1,.,TRBJ1-5,TRBV6-5,AGRKAGTENQPQH
TRBD1,.,TRBJ2-2,TRBV5-1,ASSFQGDTGELF
.,.,TRBJ2-5,TRBV7-2,ASSLAAGQETQY
.,.,TRBJ2-5,TRBV7-7,ASSFLDVETQY
TRBD2,.,TRBJ2-7,TRBV5-5,ASSLGLAGGLNYEQY
.,.,TRBJ2-1,TRBV6-5,ASSYPGGSSYNEQF
TRBD1,.,TRBJ1-5,TRBV5-1,ASSLTGEGNQPQH
.,.,TRBJ1-5,TRBV15,ATSRDKSKSLGQPQH
.,.,TRBJ2-3,TRBV11-2,ASSAEGDTQY
TRBD1,.,TRBJ2-7,TRBV6-1,ASRGDRVEQY
.,.,TRBJ1-2,TRBV4-1,ASSQDEGRGYT
.,.,TRBJ1-6,TRBV18,ASSPREVGTIGNSPLH
.,.,TRBJ1-3,TRBV6-6,ASSYGVSSGNTIY
.,.,TRBJ2-7,TRBV5-4,ASRLDSHSYEQY
.,.,TRBJ2-5,TRBV6-1,ASRPRGGGETQY
.,.,TRBJ2-3,TRBV29-1,SSDSTDTQY
.,.,TRBJ1-5,TRBV7-9,ASSLSVVNQPQH